This T cell receptor (beta chain) was identified in a study of beta chain features in type 1 diabetes. Study as a whole: Age, gender and cell yields were similar between patients and healthy donors.

Germline CDR1 MNHNS, CDR2 SASEGT. The V and J ends lost 6 bases and 8 bases respectively, with 17 bases between them. The CDR3 totals 14 residues. A word on this clone: The antigen is not known.

Expressed TCRB transcripts were sequenced because the isolated RNA had all been reverse transcribed beforehand. Naive, central memory and regulatory T cell samples averaged roughly 3.6 million reads. Clones were sequenced by immunoSEQ multiplex PCR, and TCRdb holds only the in-frame ones, with some missing. The top ten clones hold around 0.017% of a sample with under 300,000 clones, roughly a tenth of them seen once. Broader study findings: Sampled from patients, naive, central memory and Treg TCRB repertoires appeared more similar than those sampled from healthy donors. The study left unresolved whether HLA type influences TCRB rearrangement. TCRB CDR3s were moderately but significantly shorter in Type 1 diabetes patients in all four CD4+ subsets.

Sample: naive CD4+ T cells from blood. The sequence came from a man younger than 40 with type 1 diabetes. The V gene is TRBV6-1, the J gene TRBJ2-1; D is perhaps TRBD2 (6 bases). The CDR3 loop reads CASRGTGLVHEQFF. For the CDR3, the DNA is TGTGCCAGCAGGGGGACTGGGTTAGTACATGAGCAGTTCTTC.